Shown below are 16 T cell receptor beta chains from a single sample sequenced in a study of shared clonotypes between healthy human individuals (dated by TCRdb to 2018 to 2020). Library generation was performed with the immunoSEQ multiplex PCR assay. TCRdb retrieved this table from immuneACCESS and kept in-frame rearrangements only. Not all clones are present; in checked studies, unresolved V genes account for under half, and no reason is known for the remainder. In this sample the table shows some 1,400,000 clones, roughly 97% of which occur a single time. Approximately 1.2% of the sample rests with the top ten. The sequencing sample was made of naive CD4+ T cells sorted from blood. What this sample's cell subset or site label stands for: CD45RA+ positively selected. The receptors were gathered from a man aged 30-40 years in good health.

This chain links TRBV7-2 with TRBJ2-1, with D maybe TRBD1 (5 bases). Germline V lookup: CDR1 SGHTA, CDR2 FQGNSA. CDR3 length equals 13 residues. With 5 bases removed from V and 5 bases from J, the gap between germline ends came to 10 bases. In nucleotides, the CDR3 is TGTGCCAGCAGCCCCTTCAGGGACAATGAGCAGTTCTTC. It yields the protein CASSPFRDNEQFF.

Written as DNA, the CDR3 is TGTGCCAGCAGTCGACAAGGGACTCAGTACGAGCAGTACTTC. Its translation: CASSRQGTQYEQYF. The V gene is TRBV6-5, the J gene TRBJ2-7; TRBD2 is a possible D gene (6 bases). In germline, CDR1 is MNHEY, CDR2 SVGAGI. V lost 5 bases to trimming and J lost 4 bases, with 15 bases between them. There are 14 residues in the CDR3.

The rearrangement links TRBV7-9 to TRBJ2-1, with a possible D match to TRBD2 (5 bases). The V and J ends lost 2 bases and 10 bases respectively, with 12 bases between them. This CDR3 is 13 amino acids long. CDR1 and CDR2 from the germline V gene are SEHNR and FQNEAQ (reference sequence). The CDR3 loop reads CASSLMTTGEQFF. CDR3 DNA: TGTGCCAGCAGCTTAATGACGACGGGAGAGCAGTTCTTC.

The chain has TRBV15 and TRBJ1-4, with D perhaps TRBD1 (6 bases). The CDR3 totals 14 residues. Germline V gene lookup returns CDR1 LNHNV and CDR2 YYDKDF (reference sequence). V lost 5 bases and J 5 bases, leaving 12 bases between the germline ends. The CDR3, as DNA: TGTGCCACCAGCGACAGGAGGGGGAATGAAAAACTGTTTTTT. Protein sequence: CATSDRRGNEKLFF.

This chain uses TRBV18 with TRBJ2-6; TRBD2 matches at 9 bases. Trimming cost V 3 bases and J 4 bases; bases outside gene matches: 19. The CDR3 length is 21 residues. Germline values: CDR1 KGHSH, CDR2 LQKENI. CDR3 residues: CASSPGRLAAGKALGANVLTF. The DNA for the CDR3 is TGTGCCAGCTCACCCGGTAGACTAGCGGCCGGGAAAGCTTTAGGGGCCAACGTCCTGACTTTC.

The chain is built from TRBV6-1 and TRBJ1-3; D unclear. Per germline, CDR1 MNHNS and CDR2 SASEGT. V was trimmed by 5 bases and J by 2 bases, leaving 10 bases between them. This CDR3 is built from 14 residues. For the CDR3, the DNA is TGTGCCAGCAGTAAGGTGGTGACTGGAAACACCATATATTTT. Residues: CASSKVVTGNTIYF.

CDR3 DNA: TGTGCCAGCAGTGACTCGACAGGGGGAGATACGCAGTATTTT. This translates into CASSDSTGGDTQYF. The J gene is TRBJ2-3, the V gene TRBV6-4; 9 positions match TRBD1. Germline-derived CDR1 and CDR2 are MRHNA and SNTAGT. The CDR3 is made up of 14 amino acids. V dropped 0 bases and J dropped 5; count of bases not matched to a gene: 0.

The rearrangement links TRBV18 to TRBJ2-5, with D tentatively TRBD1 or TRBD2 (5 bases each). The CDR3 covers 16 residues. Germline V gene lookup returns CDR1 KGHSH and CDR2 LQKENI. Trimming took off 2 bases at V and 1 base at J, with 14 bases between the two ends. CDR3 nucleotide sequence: TGTGCCAGCTCACCATCAGGACCGGGGCCCCAAGAGACCCAGTACTTC. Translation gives CASSPSGPGPQETQYF.

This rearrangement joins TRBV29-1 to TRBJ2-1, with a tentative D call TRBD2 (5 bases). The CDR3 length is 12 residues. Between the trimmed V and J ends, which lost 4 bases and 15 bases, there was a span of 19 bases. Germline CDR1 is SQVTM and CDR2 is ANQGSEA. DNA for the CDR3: TGCAGCGTTGGACTAATAGGTCAAAGTCCGTTCTTC. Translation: CSVGLIGQSPFF.

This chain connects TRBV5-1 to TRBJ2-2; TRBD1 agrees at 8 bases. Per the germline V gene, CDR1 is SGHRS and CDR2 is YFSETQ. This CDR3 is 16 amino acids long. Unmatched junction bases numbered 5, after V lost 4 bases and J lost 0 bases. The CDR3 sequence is CASSHGTGANTGELFF. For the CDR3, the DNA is TGCGCCAGCAGCCACGGGACAGGCGCGAACACCGGGGAGCTGTTTTTT.

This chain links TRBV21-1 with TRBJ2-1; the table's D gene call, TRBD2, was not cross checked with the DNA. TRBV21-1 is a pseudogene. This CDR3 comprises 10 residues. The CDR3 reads CATGYNEQFF. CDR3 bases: TGTGCCACGGGTTACAATGAGCAGTTCTTC.

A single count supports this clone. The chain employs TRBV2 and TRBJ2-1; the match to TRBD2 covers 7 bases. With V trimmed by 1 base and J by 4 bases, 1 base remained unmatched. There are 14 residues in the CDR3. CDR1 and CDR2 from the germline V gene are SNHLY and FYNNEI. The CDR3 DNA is TGTGCCAGCAGTGAAGAGCGGGGTTACAATGAGCAGTTCTTC. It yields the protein CASSEERGYNEQFF.

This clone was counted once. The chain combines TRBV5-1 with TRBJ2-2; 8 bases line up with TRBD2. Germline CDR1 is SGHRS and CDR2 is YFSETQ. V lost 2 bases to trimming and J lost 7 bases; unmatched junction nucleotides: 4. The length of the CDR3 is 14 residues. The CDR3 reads CASSLLAVHGELFF. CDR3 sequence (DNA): TGCGCCAGCAGCTTACTAGCGGTTCACGGGGAGCTGTTTTTT.

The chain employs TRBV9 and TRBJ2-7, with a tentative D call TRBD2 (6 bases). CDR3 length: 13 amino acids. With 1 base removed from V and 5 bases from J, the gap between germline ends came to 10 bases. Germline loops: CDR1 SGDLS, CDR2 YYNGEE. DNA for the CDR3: TGTGCCAGCAGCGTACTGGAGGGCGACGAGCAGTACTTC. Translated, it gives CASSVLEGDEQYF.

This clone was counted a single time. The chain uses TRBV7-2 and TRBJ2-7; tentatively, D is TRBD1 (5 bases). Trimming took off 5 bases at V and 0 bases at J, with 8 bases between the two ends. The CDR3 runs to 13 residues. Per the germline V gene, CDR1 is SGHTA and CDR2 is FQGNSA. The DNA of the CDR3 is TGTGCCAGCAGCCCCACAGGCTCCTACGAGCAGTACTTC. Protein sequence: CASSPTGSYEQYF.

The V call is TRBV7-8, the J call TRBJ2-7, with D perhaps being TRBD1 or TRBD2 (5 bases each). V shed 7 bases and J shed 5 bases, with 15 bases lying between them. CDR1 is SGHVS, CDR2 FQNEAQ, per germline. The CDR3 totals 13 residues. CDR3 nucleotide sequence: TGTGCCAGCACCAGGGACCTAGTCGACGAGCAGTACTTC. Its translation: CASTRDLVDEQYF. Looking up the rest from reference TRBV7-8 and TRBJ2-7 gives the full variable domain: GAGVSQSPRYKVAKRGQDVALRCDPISGHVSLFWYQQALGQGPEFLTYFQNEAQLDKSGLPSDRFFAERPEGSVSTLKIQRTQQEDSAVYLCASTRDLVDEQYFGPGTRLTVT.